These T cell receptor beta chains were read from a single sample in a study of shared clonotypes between healthy human individuals. Clones were sequenced by immunoSEQ multiplex PCR, and TCRdb holds only the in-frame ones, with some missing. The repertoire includes around 88,000 clones, roughly two thirds of them detected once, and about 45% sits in the top ten. The sample taken for sequencing was memory CD8+ T cells sorted from blood. The source is a man in his thirties or forties in good health. The CDR3 runs from the conserved cysteine through the conserved F or W. The D gene is left open where the match is weak. Clone size appears in some rows only: once, few, many, or a class for an expanded clone.

v_call	j_call	d_call	clone_size	cdr3_aa	cdr3_nt
TRBV10-3	TRBJ2-3	TRBD2	-	CAISPYSGRAEDTQYF	TGTGCCATCAGTCCCTATAGCGGGAGGGCAGAAGATACGCAGTATTTT
TRBV19	TRBJ2-1	-	-	CASSTPVVNKKSYNEQFF	TGTGCCAGTAGCACCCCCGTGGTCAATAAGAAGTCCTACAATGAGCAGTTCTTC
TRBV5-1	TRBJ2-4	-	-	CASREQGFFKNIQYF	TGCGCCAGCAGGGAACAGGGATTTTTCAAAAACATTCAGTACTTC
TRBV5-1	TRBJ2-5	-	-	CASSFGSRETQYF	TGCGCCAGCAGCTTCGGTAGCCGGGAGACCCAGTACTTC
TRBV9	TRBJ2-7	-	-	CASSEGWFSYEQYF	TGTGCCAGCAGCGAGGGCTGGTTCTCCTACGAGCAGTACTTC
TRBV27	TRBJ2-7	-	-	CASSNRFGEQYF	TGTGCCAGCAGCAACAGGTTCGGCGAGCAGTACTTC
TRBV19	TRBJ2-3	-	few	CASSKNRAFTDTQYF	TGTGCCAGTAGTAAGAACCGCGCCTTCACAGATACGCAGTATTTT
TRBV5-1	TRBJ2-5	-	-	CASRTGDTFSQETQYF	TGCGCCAGCAGAACGGGGGACACTTTCTCCCAAGAGACCCAGTACTTC
TRBV10-1	TRBJ2-1	TRBD2	-	CASSEFGNSGRPNEQFF	TGCGCCAGCAGTGAGTTTGGGAATAGCGGGAGGCCCAATGAGCAGTTCTTC
TRBV5-1	TRBJ1-3	-	-	CASSLYGSRISQGGLNTIYF	TGCGCCAGCAGCTTGTACGGATCCCGGATTAGTCAGGGCGGTCTGAACACCATATATTTT
TRBV29-1	TRBJ2-7	-	few	CSVRNEQGYEQYF	TGCAGCGTTCGTAATGAACAGGGATACGAGCAGTACTTC
TRBV4-1	TRBJ1-1	-	many	CASSQETSPPFLGAFF	TGCGCCAGCAGCCAAGAGACCAGCCCCCCGTTCCTTGGAGCTTTCTTT
TRBV10-2	TRBJ2-7	-	-	CASDSGSSYEQYF	TGCGCCAGCGATTCAGGGAGCTCCTACGAGCAGTACTTC
TRBV7-9	TRBJ2-7	TRBD2	-	CASSNLAGMGLYEQYF	TGTGCCAGCAGCAACCTAGCGGGAATGGGACTCTACGAGCAGTACTTC
TRBV7-9	TRBJ2-2	-	few	CASSPLSGELFF	TGTGCCAGCAGCCCTTTATCGGGGGAGCTGTTTTTT
TRBV29-1	TRBJ2-1	TRBD2	-	CSTSGTSGRALPNEQFF	TGCAGCACCTCCGGGACTAGCGGGAGGGCCTTACCCAATGAGCAGTTCTTC
TRBV6-1	TRBJ2-7	TRBD1	-	CASSESGTGGYEQYF	TGTGCCAGCAGTGAATCCGGGACAGGGGGGTACGAGCAGTACTTC
TRBV11-3	TRBJ2-1	-	-	CASSPGGRVVGGQFF	TGTGCCAGCAGCCCAGGAGGCAGGGTGGTGGGTGGGCAGTTCTTC
TRBV9	TRBJ1-3	-	-	CASSVGNTIYF	TGTGCCAGCAGCGTGGGAAACACCATATATTTT
TRBV4-1	TRBJ2-3	TRBD2	-	CASSQGAGVRTDTQYF	TGCGCCAGCAGCCAAGGAGCGGGAGTGAGGACAGATACGCAGTATTTT
TRBV28	TRBJ2-2	TRBD2	-	CASSLRPAIQRENTGELFF	TGTGCCAGCAGTTTACGGCCTGCGATACAGCGGGAGAACACCGGGGAGCTGTTTTTT
TRBV11-2	TRBJ2-3	TRBD2	few	CASSPPGGGDTQYF	TGTGCCAGCAGCCCCCCTGGGGGGGGAGATACGCAGTATTTT
TRBV28	TRBJ2-7	TRBD2	-	CASSALAGEEAYEQYF	TGTGCCAGCAGCGCACTAGCGGGAGAAGAGGCCTACGAGCAGTACTTC
TRBV4-3	TRBJ2-7	-	-	CASSQDLEGLEQYF	TGCGCCAGCAGCCAAGATCTCGAGGGGCTCGAGCAGTACTTC
TRBV2	TRBJ2-7	-	-	CASSEGYSSYEQYF	TGTGCCAGCAGTGAGGGCTATAGCTCCTACGAGCAGTACTTC
TRBV25-1	TRBJ2-1	TRBD2	few	CASSESGRDNEQFF	TGTGCCAGCAGTGAGTCCGGGAGGGACAATGAGCAGTTCTTC
TRBV11-2	TRBJ2-3	-	-	CASSLLTTDTQYF	TGTGCCAGCAGCTTGTTGACGACAGATACGCAGTATTTT
TRBV7-2	TRBJ2-5	-	-	CASSLGGPETQYF	TGTGCCAGCAGCTTAGGGGGGCCTGAGACCCAGTACTTC
TRBV7-9	TRBJ2-7	-	-	CASSLDRPYEQYF	TGTGCCAGCAGCTTAGATCGCCCCTACGAGCAGTACTTC
TRBV6-4	TRBJ1-2	-	-	CASSEGSGEHNGYTF	TGTGCCAGCAGTGAAGGGAGCGGGGAGCACAACGGCTACACCTTC
TRBV13	TRBJ2-7	-	few	CASSPRAFYEQYF	TGTGCCAGCAGCCCGCGGGCCTTCTACGAGCAGTACTTC
TRBV6-6	TRBJ2-7	-	many	CASSYLGNGEQYF	TGTGCCAGCAGTTACCTAGGGAATGGCGAGCAGTACTTC
TRBV5-8	TRBJ2-5	TRBD1	-	CASARGLQETQYF	TGTGCCAGCGCAAGGGGGCTACAAGAGACCCAGTACTTC
TRBV28	TRBJ2-7	-	-	CASSGRSYEQYF	TGTGCCAGCAGTGGACGGAGCTACGAGCAGTACTTC
TRBV10-2	TRBJ2-1	TRBD2	many	CASSELVGGAGEQFF	TGCGCCAGCAGTGAGTTGGTGGGAGGGGCCGGTGAGCAGTTCTTC
TRBV6-6	TRBJ2-3	TRBD1	-	CASSRQGDTQYF	TGTGCCAGCAGCAGACAGGGAGATACGCAGTATTTT
TRBV7-6	TRBJ1-1	-	-	CASSLWDRWEALNTEAFF	TGTGCCAGCAGCTTATGGGATCGTTGGGAAGCCCTGAACACTGAAGCTTTCTTT
TRBV28	TRBJ1-1	-	-	CASSFPSLGYMNTEAFF	TGTGCCAGCAGTTTCCCAAGCCTCGGATACATGAACACTGAAGCTTTCTTT
TRBV5-1	TRBJ2-4	-	-	CASSLQPAKNIQYF	TGCGCCAGCAGCTTACAGCCCGCCAAAAACATTCAGTACTTC
TRBV18	TRBJ1-5	-	-	CASSLSEFEEWTSNQPQHF	TGTGCCAGCTCACTCTCTGAATTCGAGGAATGGACGAGCAATCAGCCCCAGCATTTT
TRBV10-3	TRBJ1-2	TRBD1	-	CAISEGRGRANYGYTF	TGTGCCATCAGTGAGGGTAGGGGGCGAGCTAACTATGGCTACACCTTC
TRBV5-5	TRBJ2-7	-	-	CASSLAYEQYF	TGTGCCAGCAGCTTGGCCTACGAGCAGTACTTC
TRBV2	TRBJ2-6	TRBD1	-	CASGTGGTGANVLTF	TGTGCCAGCGGGACAGGGGGCACTGGGGCCAACGTCCTGACTTTC
TRBV28	TRBJ1-1	TRBD1	-	CASTGPGQEAFF	TGTGCCAGCACCGGACCGGGACAGGAAGCTTTCTTT
TRBV28	TRBJ2-7	-	-	CASSLVWGFGEQYF	TGTGCCAGCAGTTTAGTGTGGGGTTTCGGCGAGCAGTACTTC
TRBV25-1	TRBJ2-1	-	-	CASSPGADNEQFF	TGTGCCAGCAGTCCGGGCGCGGACAATGAGCAGTTCTTC
TRBV19	TRBJ2-1	-	-	CASSMLRPNSDEQFF	TGTGCCAGTAGTATGCTCCGACCGAACTCCGATGAGCAGTTCTTC
TRBV4-2	TRBJ2-7	-	-	CASSQDLASDVREQYF	TGTGCCAGCAGCCAAGATCTCGCTAGCGACGTACGGGAGCAGTACTTC